This TCR beta chain appears in the sequencing data of a study of shared clonotypes between healthy human individuals. The CDR3 length is 16 residues. CDR1 and CDR2 (germline): MDHEN, SYDVKM. This clone has a single count. Measured with immunoSEQ multiplex PCR; TCRdb has only the in-frame clones, and not every one. Among around 100,000 clones, 55% to 80% were seen once, and the ten largest hold around 24%. Sequencing was done on a sample of memory CD8+ T cells sorted from blood. Specified subset: CD45RO+ cells pooled with CCR7-negative TemRA cells. This sequence joins TRBV28 and TRBJ2-5, with 10 nucleotides matching TRBD2. The J call is in doubt because the DNA end fits TRBJ2-7 better. The TCR was taken from a woman younger than 45 in good health. CDR3 sequence reads: CASRKPSGLAGDEQYF. The CDR3 bases are TGTGCCAGCAGAAAACCCTCGGGGCTAGCGGGAGACGAGCAGTACTTC.